This T cell receptor (beta chain) was sequenced in a study of post-analysis software for immune sequencing data. Findings and caveats of the study: With TRBV5-6, TRBV5-1 and TRBV20-1 included, about five TRBV segments were more frequent in patients than in controls. Controls had significantly higher normalized Chao1 diversity than multiple sclerosis patients.

About this clonotype: The antigen is unknown.

This CDR3 has 17 amino acids. V shed 4 bases, J shed 3 bases, and the junction held 12 bases outside the gene matches. Germline-derived CDR1 and CDR2 are MGHRA and YSYEKL. Incorporated into the TCR beta cDNA libraries were unique molecular identifiers, which served to reduce PCR and sequencing biases. MiXCR, run by TCRdb on the PCR reads, gives a single entry per CDR3 protein. The profile shows 820,000 or so distinct CDR3 sequences, roughly 50% of them singletons. The TCR comes from a girl aged 5 to 17 with multiple sclerosis. The sequencing input was blood. The chain couples TRBV4-1 to TRBJ1-5; 7 bases agree with TRBD1. The CDR3 DNA sequence: TGCGCCAGCAGCCCAACACTTGGGACAGCTCCCAATCAGCCCCAGCATTTT. Translation: CASSPTLGTAPNQPQHF.